This TCR beta chain is drawn from a study of blood T cells in healthy people across ages (dated by TCRdb to 2014 to 2015). Describing the broader study: In model experiments, template switching captured roughly one uniquely barcoded TCR beta cDNA molecule for every two T cells. Donors of different ages were randomly distributed across sequencing lanes to avoid experimental bias. The study measured age-related changes in TCR beta repertoire diversity using deep sequencing normalized with unique cDNA molecular identifiers. For two donors (one aged 18 to 29 and one aged 80 or older), the study analyzed two additional independent replicas of 1 million unique cDNA reads from the same blood draw. The donors were split into four age groups: young (average around 15 years), middle-aged (more than 35), aged (roughly 65) and long-lived (approximately 89). General study outcomes and caveats: A strong correlation was found between observed TCR beta diversity and the percentage of naive T cells measured by flow cytometry. Compared with the aged group, more naive CD4+ T cells, fewer expanded clones and increased TCR diversity were shown by the long-lived group, suggesting age selection. Estimates of total diversity from one million sequenced T cells were regarded as lower bounds and underestimates. Since profiling was done on bulk unsorted PBMCs, naive and antigen-experienced compartments could not be conclusively compared. Because donor CMV infection status was unknown, age-related changes in expanded clonotypes were potentially confounded. As age increased, observed TCR beta diversity per million T cells dropped in a roughly linear way, and a significant reduction was already evident by age roughly 36.

Libraries were constructed by 5' RACE. TCRdb names Illumina HiSeq 2500 as the instrument used. A second roughly 7 to 11 cycle PCR used a sample-barcoded 5' primer and a J-beta primer mix. Each TCR beta cDNA molecule received a unique molecular identifier from a template-switch 5' adaptor carrying 12 random nucleotides. At least 3 million CDR3-containing paired-end reads were obtained from each sample. First-strand cDNA was synthesized from all RNA with the Mint cDNA synthesis kit, primed by a TRBC-specific oligonucleotide. All cDNA was treated with uracil-DNA glycosylase and then went through a first 18-cycle PCR with the universal primers M1SS and BC2_uni_R. In the authors' own workflow: For normalization, 1 million high-quality reads, each with a distinct molecular identifier, were randomly selected from each sample. Instead of being binned into consensus sequences, reads that shared molecular identifiers were thrown out. MiTCR, with a Q25 quality threshold and the strictest error-elimination algorithm, was used for CDR3 identification, clonotype clustering and error correction. Lower-bound total TCR beta diversity was estimated with a nonparametric unseen species model using Euler transformation. TCRdb trimmed the raw reads at Q25, called clones with MiXCR and kept productive beta chains. Records with the same CDR3 protein are collapsed into one entry carrying the most frequent genes and DNA. V and J calls and clone size were set by TCRdb, not the authors. The sample records some 880,000 distinct CDR3 sequences, roughly 34% of which are singletons. About an eighth of the sample lies in the top ten.

The donors were around 39 Caucasian individuals from Russia, aged roughly 6 to 100 years, who were systemically healthy. Each donor gave around 9 milliliters of peripheral blood, collected into EDTA-treated Vacutainer tubes. Ficoll-Paque density-gradient centrifugation was used to isolate PBMCs, with at least 7 million per sample. Total RNA was extracted from PBMCs with Trizol reagent, with at least 5 micrograms obtained per sample. The percentages of naive CD45RAhigh/CD27high T cells were determined by flow cytometry on a PBMC aliquot from every donor. This clonotype was observed a single time. Its recognized antigen is unknown. Within one base of it there is no much larger clone, and no base qualities were kept. One read alone is a weak basis. Material: blood. The receptor was isolated from a man younger than 35 in good health.

At the DNA level, the sequence is TGTGCCAGCAGTTTAAGGGCGGCAACGCAGTACTTC. Translated, it gives CASSLRAATQYF. In this chain, TRBV12-3 or TRBV12-4 is recombined with TRBJ2-4, with no confident D gene call. Between the V and J ends, shortened by 2 bases and 13 bases respectively, the junction contains 12 bases. Inclusive of the bounding cysteine and phenylalanine, the CDR3 is 12 residues long. Only the CDR3 part of the read is kept: 36 bases, read in frame from the first base.